Shown below are 21 T cell receptor beta chains from a single sample sequenced in a study of human T cells and chemical hapten exposure (dated by TCRdb to about 2021). Read against the paper, the sample's time point label means: pre-sensitization, week 0. This sample's treatment or condition label indicates: therapeutic diphenylcyclopropenone sensitization with weekly scalp DPC. Library prep was done by RACE. Sequencing was performed on a NextSeq 500. TCRdb reprocessed the public reads (quality trimming at Q25 with fastp, clone calling with MiXCR) and kept in-frame beta chains. Each CDR3 protein gets just one entry, which takes the most common genes and DNA from the rows behind it. The sample table contains over 85,000 distinct CDR3 sequences; only one count was recorded for 10% to 11% of them. Of the sample, approximately 3.1% falls within the top ten clones. Source: whole blood, taken in connection with sensitization to the hapten diphenylcyclopropenone (DPC). These receptors were collected from an older woman with alopecia areata. Some clones in this sample may be carry-over from other donors' samples.

The gene calls are TRBV27 and TRBJ1-5; D possibly corresponds to TRBD1 (6 bases). CDR1 is MNHEY and CDR2 is SMNVEV in the germline V gene (reference sequence). The CDR3 is 16 residues long. With 2 bases removed from V and 2 bases from J, the gap between germline ends came to 13 bases. Here the CDR3 reads CASSLRGGVGNQPQHF. The CDR3 DNA sequence: TGTGCCAGCAGTTTAAGGGGGGGGGTTGGCAATCAGCCCCAGCATTTT.

The table lists this clonotype with many counts. The genes are TRBV11-2 and TRBJ2-5; no firm D call. This CDR3 contains 14 residues. Trimming pared 5 bases from V and 5 bases from J, leaving 15 bases between. Germline V gene data show CDR1 as SGHAT and CDR2 as FQNNGV. CDR3 loop: CASSPNAERETQYF. DNA of the CDR3: TGTGCCAGCAGCCCGAACGCCGAACGGGAGACCCAGTACTTC.

This chain uses TRBV20-1 with TRBJ2-1, with TRBD1 identical over 7 bases. The CDR3 contains 14 residues. From germline, CDR1 is DFQATT and CDR2 SNEGSKA (reference sequence). J lost 1 base, V lost 5 bases, and 5 bases had no gene match. The CDR3, as DNA: TGCAGTGCTCTGGACAGGAGGTCCTACAATGAGCAGTTCTTC. Its translation: CSALDRRSYNEQFF.

The sample holds many counts of this clonotype. V usage is TRBV10-3 and J usage is TRBJ1-5; D remains ambiguous. Germline values: CDR1 ENHRY, CDR2 SYGVKD. CDR3 size: 13 residues. Trimming took 0 bases from V and 6 from J, leaving 6 bases between them. CDR3 sequence (DNA): TGTGCCATCAGTGAGTCTTTGGGTCAGCCCCAGCATTTT. It yields the protein CAISESLGQPQHF.

This clonotype was detected ten times or more. V usage is TRBV11-3 and J usage is TRBJ1-1; no clear D gene. The ends were cut back, 3 bases at V and 3 bases at J, with 8 bases in the middle. This CDR3 comprises 13 residues. Looked up from germline, CDR1 is SGHNT and CDR2 is YENEEA. Written as DNA, the CDR3 is TGTGCCAGCAGCTTTAATAGGGACACTGAAGCTTTCTTT. Protein product: CASSFNRDTEAFF.

A few counts support this clonotype. This chain joins TRBV5-5 and TRBJ2-1; 10 bases fit TRBD1. The CDR3 is 16 amino acids. The germline CDR1 and CDR2 sequences are SGHKS and YYEKEE (reference sequence). V lost 2 bases to trimming and J lost 7 bases; unmatched junction nucleotides: 9. CDR3: CASSLPGQGPLNEQFF. CDR3 DNA: TGTGCCAGCAGCTTACCGGGACAGGGGCCCTTGAATGAGCAGTTCTTC.

This clonotype was seen a handful of times. The rearrangement links TRBV12-3 or TRBV12-4 to TRBJ2-3, with D maybe TRBD1 (5 bases). Trimming took 5 bases from V and 4 from J, leaving 7 bases between them. There are 12 residues in the CDR3. The CDR3 region has the DNA TGTGCCAGCAGTCTAGGGGCAGATACGCAGTATTTT. It codes for CASSLGADTQYF.

In its sample, this clonotype was seen many times. V and J are TRBV5-4 and TRBJ2-5, with 12 bases that match TRBD2. Trimming took 0 bases from V and 5 from J; bases not matched to a gene: 5. In germline, CDR1 is SGHNT, CDR2 YYREEE (reference sequence). The CDR3 sequence is 16 residues long. In DNA form, the CDR3 reads TGTGCCAGCAGCTTGGGACTAGCGGGGGACAGGGAGACCCAGTACTTC. It is translated as CASSLGLAGDRETQYF.

This clonotype was counted many times. The chain employs TRBV30 and TRBJ1-6; D is possibly TRBD1 (6 bases). Per the germline V gene, CDR1 is GTSNPN and CDR2 is SVGIG (reference sequence). The CDR3 consists of 15 residues. The V end lost 3 bases, the J end lost 9 bases, and 18 bases lay between the germline ends. CDR3 sequence: CAWRGPWGQGSPLHF. In DNA, the CDR3 is TGTGCCTGGAGGGGCCCGTGGGGGCAGGGTTCACCCCTCCACTTT.

This clonotype was detected ten times or more. The chain combines TRBV7-8 with TRBJ2-3, with 9 nucleotides matching TRBD1. Germline loops: CDR1 SGHVS, CDR2 FQNEAQ. The CDR3 consists of 15 residues. The junction had 4 bases not matched to a gene; V was cut back by 5 bases and J by 1 base. CDR3 coding DNA: TGTGCCAGCAGCGCCCGACAGGGGGGCACAGATACGCAGTATTTT. Residues: CASSARQGGTDTQYF.

In its sample, this clonotype was seen many times. The chain recombines TRBV20-1 with TRBJ1-1; possibly TRBD1 for D (6 bases). Trimming stripped 0 bases from V and 0 bases from J, with 17 bases between. The CDR3 covers 17 residues. Germline assignment: CDR1 DFQATT and CDR2 SNEGSKA (reference sequence). CDR3 protein: CSARDHGRGLVNTEAFF. The CDR3 DNA reads TGCAGTGCTAGAGATCATGGGAGGGGGTTAGTGAACACTGAAGCTTTCTTT.

This clonotype was recorded at least ten times. The chain carries TRBV27 and TRBJ1-2, with D maybe TRBD1 (6 bases). Germline assignment: CDR1 MNHEY and CDR2 SMNVEV (reference sequence). This CDR3 has 14 amino acids. V lost 4 bases and J 8 bases, leaving 17 bases between the germline ends. As DNA, the CDR3 is TGTGCCAGCAGTTCCACCAGCCGGGGGCGAGGCTACACCTTC. It specifies CASSSTSRGRGYTF.

The chain couples TRBV18 to TRBJ1-3, with D perhaps TRBD1 (5 bases). V lost 3 bases and J 0 bases, leaving 15 bases between the germline ends. The CDR3 totals 17 residues. Germline V CDR1 and CDR2: KGHSH, LQKENI. The CDR3 nucleotides read TGTGCCAGCTCACCTGTTTCTGGGGCCCTCTCTGGAAACACCATATATTTT. This encodes CASSPVSGALSGNTIYF.

This clonotype was recorded at least ten times. The gene calls are TRBV6-1 and TRBJ2-7; 8 bases map to TRBD2. J lost 4 bases, V lost 2 bases, and 7 bases had no gene match. The CDR3 contains 15 residues. The germline V gene has CDR1 MNHNS and CDR2 SASEGT. This CDR3 reads CASSEKGTRGYEQYF. The CDR3 coding sequence is TGTGCCAGCAGTGAAAAAGGGACTAGGGGGTACGAGCAGTACTTC.

There are many counts of this clonotype. The V and J genes are TRBV20-1 and TRBJ2-3; maybe TRBD2 (6 bases). The CDR3 is 13 residues long. Trimming took 3 bases from V and 1 from J, leaving 8 bases between them. CDR1 and CDR2 (germline): DFQATT, SNEGSKA (reference sequence). The CDR3 sequence: CSARDYRTDTQYF. DNA for the CDR3: TGCAGTGCTAGGGACTACCGCACAGATACGCAGTATTTT.

This clonotype was seen a handful of times. The V and J genes are TRBV7-9 and TRBJ1-3; no reliable D call. Trimming removed 1 base from V and 0 bases from J, with 16 bases in between. The CDR3 is made up of 18 amino acids. Per the germline V gene, CDR1 is SEHNR and CDR2 is FQNEAQ (reference sequence). This CDR3 reads CASSLGAAGLLSGNTIYF. The CDR3 DNA follows: TGTGCCAGCAGCTTAGGGGCGGCAGGCCTACTCTCTGGAAACACCATATATTTT.

In the case of this clonotype: Since a much larger clone is just one base distant, this may be a read error. J is TRBJ2-1 and V is TRBV5-4, with 14 bases that match TRBD2. The J segment lost 4 bases and the V segment lost 5 bases, leaving 5 bases of the junction unmatched. The germline CDR1 and CDR2 sequences are SGHNT and YYREEE (reference sequence). This CDR3 comprises 16 residues. The CDR3 spells CASRFGLAGGYNEQFF. As DNA, the CDR3 is TGTGCCAGCAGATTCGGACTAGCGGGGGGATACAATGAGCAGTTCTTC.

Ten or more counts support this clonotype. The chain recombines TRBV2 with TRBJ1-1; 7 positions match TRBD1. The CDR3 has 13 residues. Germline values: CDR1 SNHLY, CDR2 FYNNEI. The trim removed 2 bases at V and 6 bases at J, leaving 3 bases unmatched. The CDR3 here is CASSEQTGAEAFF. CDR3 coding DNA: TGTGCCAGCAGTGAACAAACAGGGGCTGAAGCTTTCTTT.

The V and J genes are TRBV27 and TRBJ2-7, with D possibly being TRBD1 (6 bases). CDR1 MNHEY and CDR2 SMNVEV come from the germline V gene (reference sequence). With 5 bases removed from V and 4 bases from J, the gap between germline ends came to 18 bases. This CDR3 region has 15 residues. Written as DNA, the CDR3 is TGTGCCAGCAGTAAACAGGGCGGTGGGTCTTACGAGCAGTACTTC. Protein product: CASSKQGGGSYEQYF.

This clonotype was recorded at least ten times. The chain uses TRBV20-1 and TRBJ2-4, with TRBD1 identical over 8 bases. This CDR3 is built from 15 residues. Germline loops: CDR1 DFQATT, CDR2 SNEGSKA (reference sequence). V lost 3 bases to trimming and J lost 7 bases; unmatched junction nucleotides: 11. CDR3 amino acids: CSASLGQGVPNIQYF. The DNA for the CDR3 is TGCAGTGCTAGCCTAGGACAGGGAGTACCTAACATTCAGTACTTC.

This clonotype was observed many times. The chain couples TRBV5-1 to TRBJ2-1; 11 bases match TRBD2. This CDR3 is 14 amino acids long. Germline V lookup: CDR1 SGHRS, CDR2 YFSETQ. Trimming removed 7 bases from V and 7 bases from J; junction bases left unmatched: 7. The CDR3 is CASDPSGGRNEQFF. The CDR3 coding sequence is TGCGCCAGCGACCCTAGCGGGGGGCGGAATGAGCAGTTCTTC.